This T cell receptor beta chain was recorded in a study of molecular identifiers for immune sequencing clone quantification. The ends were cut back, 3 bases at V and 3 bases at J, with 17 bases in the middle. Germline assignment: CDR1 SGDLS and CDR2 YYNGEE. The CDR3 extends over 16 amino acids. One entry per CDR3 protein results from TCRdb running MiXCR on the PCR reads. This table has under 600,000 distinct CDR3 sequences, roughly 23% appearing once. General study findings and limits: It was shown that clones above 20 RNA copies held over 97% of effector molecules, but under 1% in naive cells.

As to this clonotype: Its specificity is not known.

The naive CD8 libraries originated from between roughly 18,000 and 1,000,000 sorted cells and drew on 10%, 30% or 50% RNA. What was sequenced was naive CD8+ T cells from blood, with Jurkat cell RNA spiked in. As for subset: FACS-sorted CD8+CD4-CCR7+CD45RA+ naive T cells. The V gene is TRBV9, the J gene TRBJ2-3, with D perhaps being TRBD1 or TRBD2 (6 bases each). The clonotype was recovered from a human donor in good health. Some libraries in this study had Jurkat cell RNA spiked in. The CDR3 protein is CASSEGTQGLTDTQYF. Here the CDR3 DNA reads TGTGCCAGCAGCGAGGGGACTCAGGGGCTTACAGATACGCAGTATTTT. The whole variable domain, remainder taken from reference TRBV9 and TRBJ2-3, is DSGVTQTPKHLITATGQRVTLRCSPRSGDLSVYWYQQSLDQGLQFLIQYYNGEERAKGNILERFSAQQFPDLHSELNLSSLELGDSALYFCASSEGTQGLTDTQYFGPGTRLTVL.